This T cell receptor (beta chain) was identified during a study of blood T cell repertoires in COVID-19 (TCRdb year 2020). With regard to the full study: Samples covering the acute and convalescent phases of COVID-19 were provided by collaborators in the United States, Italy and Spain. Where available, HLA class I and class II types were taken from metadata supplied by the sample provider and were not determined by assay-based typing. The material from the prospective study consisted of cDNA or gDNA derived from T cells, B-cell-depleted T cells, or PBMCs. The sample metadata nearly always contained a de-identified subject ID, COVID-19 status, age in years and sex. The samples were drawn from the first 160 participants of the ongoing ImmuneRACE study and from over 950 subjects provided by 6 global collaborators. A freely available public database, intended as a resource for researchers studying the immune response to SARS-CoV-2, is where the repertoires were released. Deeply sampled blood TCRbeta repertoires from subjects exposed to, actively infected with, or recovered from COVID-19 were included in the dataset.

Whole blood was collected in K2EDTA tubes by collaborating institutions according to the institutions' own protocols. Collaborator samples were shipped for TCRbeta analysis as frozen whole blood, isolated PBMCs, or DNA extracted from either sample type. The paper as a whole reports these results and caveats: How much clinical and demographic metadata was included differed by source and by participant, and the metadata was provided uncurated.

The immunoSEQ Assay, a bias-controlled multiplex PCR, was used to amplify TCRbeta CDR3 regions from genomic DNA. The authors processed their data as follows. The number of nucleated cells in each sample was estimated by amplification of reference gene primers within the assay. To quantify the absolute abundance of each unique TCRbeta CDR3 rearrangement, sequence reads were collapsed and filtered. For each sample, productive Simpson clonality was calculated by taking the square root of Simpson's diversity index across productive rearrangements. Sourced from immuneACCESS, this table was stored by TCRdb with only in-frame sequences that have V and J called. A share of the clones is absent; for the studies checked, an unresolved V gene accounts for under half, and the remainder has no known explanation. V and J calls and clone size are copied from that table; D and trimming were computed from the DNA. A total of roughly 50,000 clones appear in this sample, 70% to 80% of them only once. Approximately 3.5% of the sample is held by the ten biggest clonotypes.

With regard to this clone: No cognate antigen has been identified for it. No much larger clone is present one base from it, and per-base qualities are unavailable.

From the germline V gene (reference sequence), CDR1 is LNHDA and CDR2 is SQIVND. For this chain, trimming is 4 bases at the V end and 3 bases at the J end, and the number of junction bases without a gene match is 2. Inclusive of the bounding cysteine and phenylalanine, the CDR3 is 13 residues long. Just CDR3 DNA is preserved here, 39 bases in frame from base 1. The rearrangement joined TRBV19 to TRBJ2-7; 8 junctional bases match TRBD2. Input material: peripheral blood. The sequence was obtained from a man aged 55 to 70 with acute or convalescent COVID-19. The CDR3 has the sequence CASSTAGGYEQYF. At the DNA level, the sequence is TGTGCCAGTAGTACGGCGGGGGGCTACGAGCAGTACTTC.